This TCR beta chain was documented in a study of blood T cell repertoires in COVID-19. Method: immunoSEQ multiplex PCR; TCRdb's copy keeps in-frame clones and lacks some. Of 270,000 or so clones in the sample, around 90% were seen once. Germline loops: CDR1 SEHNR, CDR2 FQNEAQ (reference sequence). This CDR3 is 14 amino acids long. V was cut by 5 bases and J by 0 bases, with 8 bases left in between. The V call is TRBV7-9, the J call TRBJ1-5; D possibly corresponds to TRBD1 (5 bases). This receptor was taken from a man between 40 and 49 years old who had been exposed to COVID-19. The sequenced material came from PBMCs or T cells enriched from blood (not recorded which). The CDR3 nucleotides are TGTGCCAGCAGCCCGGGGGATAGCAATCAGCCCCAGCATTTT. This codes for CASSPGDSNQPQHF.